This TCR beta chain appears in the sequencing data of a study of OX40 agonist ivuxolimab in advanced cancers. V shed 1 base and J shed 1 base, with 10 bases lying between them. Per germline, CDR1 SGHTA and CDR2 FQGNSA. The length of the CDR3 is 15 residues. Regarding this clone: Its antigen remains unidentified.

The data were produced by immunoSEQ multiplex PCR, yet TCRdb's version contains in-frame clones alone and is incomplete. The profile shows over 60,000 clones, 80% to 90% of them singletons. Broader study findings: At doses 0.1 to 3.0 mg/kg, CD4+ and CD8+ clones expanded.

This sequence joins TRBV7-2 and TRBJ1-1; D possibly corresponds to TRBD1 (6 bases). The starting material was CD4+ or CD8+ T cells sorted from blood, obtained in a trial of the OX40 agonist ivuxolimab. This TCR was recovered from an adult with an advanced solid tumor such as melanoma, head and neck, liver or kidney cancer. The CDR3 here is CASSLVGTTNTEAFF. CDR3 nucleotides: TGTGCCAGCAGCTTAGTAGGGACAACGAACACTGAAGCTTTCTTT. Full variable domain (outside the CDR3, taken from reference TRBV7-2 and TRBJ1-1): GAGVSQSPSNKVTEKGKDVELRCDPISGHTALYWYRQSLGQGLEFLIYFQGNSAPDKSGLPSDRFSAERTGGSVSTLTIQRTQQEDSAVYLCASSLVGTTNTEAFFGQGTRLTVV.